This T cell receptor beta chain was captured in a study of blood T cell repertoires in COVID-19. Background on the study: Italy, Spain and the United States were the sources of the convalescent and acute COVID-19 samples.

Profiling relied on immunoSEQ multiplex PCR, and the TCRdb table lists in-frame clones only, not all of them. The sample carries around 310,000 clones, around 90% recorded once. The CDR3 totals 17 residues. J was trimmed by 0 bases and V by 5 bases; bases with no gene match: 9. From germline, CDR1 is SGHTA and CDR2 FQGNSA. This clone was seen a single time. The sample was peripheral blood. The chain carries TRBV7-2 and TRBJ1-5; 8 positions agree with TRBD1. This TCR came from a woman aged 30 to 39 with COVID-19, enrolled during active disease. CDR3 DNA sequence: TGTGCCAGCAGCCCGGGACAGGCCTTCTATAGCAATCAGCCCCAGCATTTT. Its translation is CASSPGQAFYSNQPQHF.